The clone carrying this T cell receptor beta chain occurred a few times. The sample belongs to a study of cytomegalovirus exposure and HLA in healthy donors. The CDR3 has 17 amino acids. V lost 8 bases to trimming and J lost 0 bases, with 21 bases between them. Per the germline V gene, CDR1 is SNHLY and CDR2 is FYNNEI. Researchers ran the PCR with 60 Vbeta and 13 Jbeta primers. TCRdb keeps only in-frame clones here, not all; method: immunoSEQ multiplex PCR. The sample has more than 140,000 clones; 64% are singletons. The chain couples TRBV2 to TRBJ2-3; maybe TRBD2 (5 bases). This TCR came from a woman aged 30 to 39 in good health and CMV-seropositive. Sample: PBMCs. CDR3 residues: CASFGVGTGVSTDTQYF. In nucleotides, the CDR3 is TGTGCCAGCTTCGGGGTGGGTACCGGGGTCAGCACAGATACGCAGTATTTT.